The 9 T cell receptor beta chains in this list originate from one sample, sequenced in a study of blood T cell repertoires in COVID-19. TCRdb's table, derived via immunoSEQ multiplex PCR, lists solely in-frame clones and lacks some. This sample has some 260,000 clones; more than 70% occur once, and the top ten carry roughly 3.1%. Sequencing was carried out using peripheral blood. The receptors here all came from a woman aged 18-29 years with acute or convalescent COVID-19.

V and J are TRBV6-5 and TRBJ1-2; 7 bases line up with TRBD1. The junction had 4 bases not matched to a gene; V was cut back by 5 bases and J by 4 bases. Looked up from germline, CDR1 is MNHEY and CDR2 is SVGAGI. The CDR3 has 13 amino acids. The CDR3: CASSKGAGYGYTF. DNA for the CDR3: TGTGCCAGCAGTAAGGGGGCCGGCTATGGCTACACCTTC.

The CDR3 DNA sequence: TGTGCCTGGAGACGGGGACAGGACTACGAGCAGTACTTC. Residues: CAWRRGQDYEQYF. The chain is built from TRBV30 and TRBJ2-7; 8 positions match TRBD1. This CDR3 contains 13 residues. Germline-derived CDR1 and CDR2 are GTSNPN and SVGIG (reference sequence). Trimming cost V 3 bases and J 3 bases; bases outside gene matches: 4. The full variable domain, completed using reference TRBV30 and TRBJ2-7, is SQTIHQWPATLVQPVGSPLSLECTVEGTSNPNLYWYRQAAGRGLQLLFYSVGIGQISSEVPQNLSASRPQDRQFILSSKKLLLSDSGFYLCAWRRGQDYEQYFGPGTRLTVT.

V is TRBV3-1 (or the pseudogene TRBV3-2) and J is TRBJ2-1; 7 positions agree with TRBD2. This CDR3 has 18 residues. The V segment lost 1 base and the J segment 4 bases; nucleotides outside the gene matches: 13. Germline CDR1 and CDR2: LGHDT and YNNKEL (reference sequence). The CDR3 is CASSQGWASGADYNEQFF. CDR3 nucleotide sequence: TGTGCCAGCAGCCAAGGGTGGGCTAGCGGAGCCGATTACAATGAGCAGTTCTTC.

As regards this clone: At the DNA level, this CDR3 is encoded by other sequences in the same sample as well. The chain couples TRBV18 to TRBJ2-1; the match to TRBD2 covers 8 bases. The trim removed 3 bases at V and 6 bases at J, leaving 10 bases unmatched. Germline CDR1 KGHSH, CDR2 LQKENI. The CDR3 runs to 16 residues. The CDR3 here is CASSPATSGRANEQFF. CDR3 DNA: TGTGCCAGCTCACCGGCCACTAGCGGAAGAGCCAATGAGCAGTTCTTC.

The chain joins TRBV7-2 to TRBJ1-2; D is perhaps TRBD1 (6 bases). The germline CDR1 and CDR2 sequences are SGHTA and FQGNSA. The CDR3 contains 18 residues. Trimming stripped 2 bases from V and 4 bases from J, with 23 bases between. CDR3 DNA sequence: TGTGCCAGCAGCTTACCTAGAACGACAGGATTCATACTCTATGGCTACACCTTC. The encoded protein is CASSLPRTTGFILYGYTF.

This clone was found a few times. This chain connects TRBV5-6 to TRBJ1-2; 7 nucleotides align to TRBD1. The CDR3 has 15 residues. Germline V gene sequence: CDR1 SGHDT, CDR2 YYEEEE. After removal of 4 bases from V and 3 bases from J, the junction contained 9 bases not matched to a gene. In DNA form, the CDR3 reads TGTGCCAGCAGCCCCGCACCGGGACAGTACTATGGCTACACCTTC. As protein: CASSPAPGQYYGYTF.

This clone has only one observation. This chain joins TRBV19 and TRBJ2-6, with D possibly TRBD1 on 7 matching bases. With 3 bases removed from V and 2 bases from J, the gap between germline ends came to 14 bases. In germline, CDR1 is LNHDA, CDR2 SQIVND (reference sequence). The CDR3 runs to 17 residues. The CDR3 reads CASSIRGAIAGANVLTF. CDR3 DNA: TGTGCCAGTAGTATCAGGGGGGCAATAGCTGGGGCCAACGTCCTGACTTTC.

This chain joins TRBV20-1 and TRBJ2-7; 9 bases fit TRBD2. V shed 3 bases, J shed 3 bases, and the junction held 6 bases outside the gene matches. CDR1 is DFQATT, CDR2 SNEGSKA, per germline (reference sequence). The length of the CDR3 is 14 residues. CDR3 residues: CSASAGTSIYEQYF. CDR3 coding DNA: TGCAGTGCTAGTGCCGGGACTAGCATCTACGAGCAGTACTTC.

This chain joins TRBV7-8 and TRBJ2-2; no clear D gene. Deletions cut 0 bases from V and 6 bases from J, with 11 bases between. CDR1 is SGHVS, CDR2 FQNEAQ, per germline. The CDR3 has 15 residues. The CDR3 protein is CASSLAGLSAGELFF. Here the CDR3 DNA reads TGTGCCAGCAGCTTAGCTGGTTTGTCGGCCGGGGAGCTGTTTTTT.